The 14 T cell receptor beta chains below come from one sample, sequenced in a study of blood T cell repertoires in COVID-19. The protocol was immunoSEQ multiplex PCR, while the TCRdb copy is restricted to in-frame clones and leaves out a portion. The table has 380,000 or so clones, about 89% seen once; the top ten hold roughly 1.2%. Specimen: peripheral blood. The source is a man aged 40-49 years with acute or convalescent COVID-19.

The CDR3 sequence: CASSLAAGLEQYF. CDR3 bases: TGTGCCAGCAGCTTAGCTGCGGGACTCGAGCAGTACTTC. This chain links TRBV7-2 with TRBJ2-7; maybe TRBD2 (6 bases). V gave up 0 bases and J gave up 6 bases, with 9 bases separating them. Germline values: CDR1 SGHTA, CDR2 FQGNSA. The CDR3 length is 13 residues. The full variable domain, with the rest looked up from reference TRBV7-2 and TRBJ2-7, is GAGVSQSPSNKVTEKGKDVELRCDPISGHTALYWYRQSLGQGLEFLIYFQGNSAPDKSGLPSDRFSAERTGGSVSTLTIQRTQQEDSAVYLCASSLAAGLEQYFGPGTRLTVT.

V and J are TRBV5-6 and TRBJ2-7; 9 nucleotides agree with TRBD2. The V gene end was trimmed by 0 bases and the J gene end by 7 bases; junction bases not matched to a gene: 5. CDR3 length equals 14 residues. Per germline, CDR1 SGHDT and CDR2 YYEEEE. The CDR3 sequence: CASSLVGSGREQYF. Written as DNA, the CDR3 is TGTGCCAGCAGCTTGGTGGGTAGCGGGAGAGAGCAGTACTTC.

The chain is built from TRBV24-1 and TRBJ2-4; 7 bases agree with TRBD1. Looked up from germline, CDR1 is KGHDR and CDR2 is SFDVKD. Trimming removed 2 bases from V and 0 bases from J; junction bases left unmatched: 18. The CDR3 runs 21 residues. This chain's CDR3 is CATSDWGRWGTDDLAKNIQYF. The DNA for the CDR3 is TGTGCCACCAGTGATTGGGGCAGGTGGGGGACAGATGATTTAGCCAAAAACATTCAGTACTTC.

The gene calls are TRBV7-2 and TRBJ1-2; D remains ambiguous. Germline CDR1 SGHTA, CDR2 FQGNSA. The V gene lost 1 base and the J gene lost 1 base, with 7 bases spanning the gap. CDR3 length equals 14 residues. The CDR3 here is CASSLVSSNYGYTF. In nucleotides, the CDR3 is TGTGCCAGCAGCTTAGTCTCCAGTAACTATGGCTACACCTTC.

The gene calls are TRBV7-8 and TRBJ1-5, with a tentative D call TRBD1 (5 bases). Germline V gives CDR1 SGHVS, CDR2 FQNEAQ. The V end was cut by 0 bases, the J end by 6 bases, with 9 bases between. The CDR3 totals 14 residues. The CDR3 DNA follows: TGTGCCAGCAGCTTAGCGTTGGGGGGTCAGCCCCAGCATTTT. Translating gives CASSLALGGQPQHF.

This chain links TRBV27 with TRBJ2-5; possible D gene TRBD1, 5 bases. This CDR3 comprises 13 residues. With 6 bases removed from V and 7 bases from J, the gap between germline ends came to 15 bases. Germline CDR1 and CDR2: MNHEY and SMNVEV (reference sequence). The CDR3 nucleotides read TGTGCCAGCAGGCTAAGGGGTTTCGGGACCCAGTACTTC. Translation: CASRLRGFGTQYF.

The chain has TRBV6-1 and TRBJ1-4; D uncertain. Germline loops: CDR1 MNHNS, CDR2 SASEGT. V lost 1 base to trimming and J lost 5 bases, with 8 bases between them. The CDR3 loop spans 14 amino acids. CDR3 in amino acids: CASSEGHVNEKLFF. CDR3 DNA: TGTGCCAGCAGTGAAGGACACGTCAATGAAAAACTGTTTTTT.

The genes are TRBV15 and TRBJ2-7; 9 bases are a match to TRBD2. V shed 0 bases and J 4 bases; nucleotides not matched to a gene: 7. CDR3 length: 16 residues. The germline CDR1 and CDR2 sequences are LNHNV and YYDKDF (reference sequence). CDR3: CATSREIGGGAYEQYF. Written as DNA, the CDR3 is TGTGCCACCAGCAGAGAAATCGGCGGGGGGGCTTACGAGCAGTACTTC.

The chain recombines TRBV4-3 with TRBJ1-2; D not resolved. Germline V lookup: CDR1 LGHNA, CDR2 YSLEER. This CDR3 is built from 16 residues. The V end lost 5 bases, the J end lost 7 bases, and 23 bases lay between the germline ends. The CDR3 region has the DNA TGCGCCAGCAGCTCCGGCCCTCTTTCGGGCGCGGGTGGCTACACCTTC. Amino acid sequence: CASSSGPLSGAGGYTF.

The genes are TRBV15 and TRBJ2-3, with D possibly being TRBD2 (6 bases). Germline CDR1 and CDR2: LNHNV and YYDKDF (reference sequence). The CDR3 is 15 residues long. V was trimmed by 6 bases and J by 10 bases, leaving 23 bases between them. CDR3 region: CATRDSGTPIWAQYF. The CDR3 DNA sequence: TGTGCCACCAGAGACTCCGGGACTCCCATTTGGGCGCAGTATTTT.

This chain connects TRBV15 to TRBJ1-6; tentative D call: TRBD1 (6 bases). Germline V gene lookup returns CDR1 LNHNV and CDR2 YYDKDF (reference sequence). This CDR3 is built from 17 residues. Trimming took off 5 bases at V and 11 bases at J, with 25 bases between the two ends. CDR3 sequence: CATSGTHRDPPGPPLHF. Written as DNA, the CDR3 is TGTGCCACCAGCGGAACGCACAGGGACCCCCCGGGGCCACCCCTCCACTTT.

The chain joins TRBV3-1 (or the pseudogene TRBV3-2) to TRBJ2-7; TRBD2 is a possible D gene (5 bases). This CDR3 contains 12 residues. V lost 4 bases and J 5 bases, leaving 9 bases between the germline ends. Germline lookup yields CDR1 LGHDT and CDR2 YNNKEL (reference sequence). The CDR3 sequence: CASSLSGDEQYF. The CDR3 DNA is TGTGCCAGCAGCCTAAGCGGAGACGAGCAGTACTTC.

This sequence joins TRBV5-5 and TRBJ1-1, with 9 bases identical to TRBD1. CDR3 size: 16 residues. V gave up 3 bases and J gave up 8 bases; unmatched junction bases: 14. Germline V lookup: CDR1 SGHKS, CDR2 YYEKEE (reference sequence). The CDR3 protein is CASSSSGTGRSPEAFF. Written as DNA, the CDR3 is TGTGCCAGCAGCTCTTCCGGGACAGGGAGGTCCCCGGAAGCTTTCTTT.

Here the CDR3 DNA reads TGTGCCAGCAGCTTAATAGTAGGACAGGGGCCCTACGAGCAGTACTTC. Protein product: CASSLIVGQGPYEQYF. The chain couples TRBV7-2 to TRBJ2-7, with 9 bases lining up with TRBD1. CDR3 length equals 16 residues. With V trimmed by 2 bases and J by 2 bases, 7 bases remained unmatched. Germline V CDR1 and CDR2: SGHTA, FQGNSA.